What follows describes a single T cell receptor beta chain. Its antigen is not known. The sample originates from a study of cytomegalovirus exposure and HLA in healthy donors. Both 60 Vbeta primers and 13 Jbeta primers went into the PCR. Profiled with immunoSEQ multiplex PCR; TCRdb holds only in-frame clones, not every one. The sample contains some 150,000 clones, about 64% of which appear only once. Study-wide findings and caveats: Sequencing artifact likely explains a cluster of highly shared sequence variants. Rare sequences made up most TCRs, while some public TCRs were found in many donors.

Sequencing input: PBMCs. The TCR was taken from a young woman in good health and CMV-seropositive.

CDR3 region: CSAPLRESSYNEQFF. CDR3 in DNA: TGCAGCGCCCCGTTGCGGGAAAGCTCCTACAATGAGCAGTTCTTC. The rearrangement links TRBV29-1 to TRBJ2-1; a weak D match, TRBD2 (6 bases). Between the trimmed V and J ends, which lost 7 bases and 0 bases, there was a span of 16 bases. CDR3 length equals 15 residues. Germline V gene lookup returns CDR1 SQVTM and CDR2 ANQGSEA.